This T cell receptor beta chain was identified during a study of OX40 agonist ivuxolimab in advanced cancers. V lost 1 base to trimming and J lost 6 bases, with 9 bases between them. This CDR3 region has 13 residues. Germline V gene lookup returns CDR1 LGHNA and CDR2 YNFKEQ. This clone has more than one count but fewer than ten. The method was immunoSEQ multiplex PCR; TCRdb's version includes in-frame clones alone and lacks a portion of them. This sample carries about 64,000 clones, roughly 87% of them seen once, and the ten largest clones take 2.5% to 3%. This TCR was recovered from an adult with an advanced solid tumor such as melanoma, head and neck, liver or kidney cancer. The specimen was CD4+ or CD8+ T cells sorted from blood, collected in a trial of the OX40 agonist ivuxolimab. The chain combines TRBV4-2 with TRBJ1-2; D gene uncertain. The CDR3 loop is CASSQGIGNGYTF. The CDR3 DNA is TGTGCCAGCAGCCAAGGAATTGGGAATGGCTACACCTTC.